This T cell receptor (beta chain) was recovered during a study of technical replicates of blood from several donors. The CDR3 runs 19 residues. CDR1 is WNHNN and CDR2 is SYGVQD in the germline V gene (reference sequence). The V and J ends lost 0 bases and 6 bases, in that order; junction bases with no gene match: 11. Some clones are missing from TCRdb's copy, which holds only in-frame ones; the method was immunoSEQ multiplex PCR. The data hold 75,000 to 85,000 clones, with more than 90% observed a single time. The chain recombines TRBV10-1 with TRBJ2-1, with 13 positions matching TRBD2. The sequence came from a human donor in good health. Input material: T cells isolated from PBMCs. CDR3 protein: CASSESGTSGKFVSNEQFF. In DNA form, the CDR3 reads TGCGCCAGCAGTGAGTCCGGGACTAGCGGGAAGTTTGTCTCCAATGAGCAGTTCTTC.